This record concerns one TCR beta chain sequence. Its antigen is currently unknown. The data stem from a study of shared clonotypes between healthy human individuals. The wider study: Each donor contributed plates that comprised three CD4 naive, three CD4 memory, two CD8 naive and one CD8 memory. Study observations and caveats: Investigators collected only blood, and repertoires in tissues likely differ.

CD45RO-negative cells were positively selected for CCR7, leaving out terminally differentiated effector memory CD45RA+ cells. All donors qualified as healthy HIV-negative adults and had experienced no recent acute infections or vaccinations. Replicate PCRs for sorted subsets used around 200 ng DNA; this equaled about 30,000 T cell genomes. Libraries were prepared by immunoSEQ multiplex PCR; TCRdb keeps only in-frame clonotypes and omits some of them. Among roughly 770,000 clones listed, just over 95% were seen once. The V gene's germline CDR1 is SGHKS and CDR2 YYEKEE (reference sequence). This CDR3 contains 14 residues.

This clonotype was obtained from a man younger than 40 in good health. Sample: naive CD8+ T cells sorted from blood. The chain is built from TRBV5-5 and TRBJ2-5; D perhaps matches TRBD2 (5 bases). The last part of the DNA fits TRBJ2-7 better; the J call may be wrong. The CDR3 here is CASSPAPGTYEQYF. CDR3 bases: TGTGCCAGCAGCCCAGCCCCCGGGACCTACGAGCAGTACTTC.